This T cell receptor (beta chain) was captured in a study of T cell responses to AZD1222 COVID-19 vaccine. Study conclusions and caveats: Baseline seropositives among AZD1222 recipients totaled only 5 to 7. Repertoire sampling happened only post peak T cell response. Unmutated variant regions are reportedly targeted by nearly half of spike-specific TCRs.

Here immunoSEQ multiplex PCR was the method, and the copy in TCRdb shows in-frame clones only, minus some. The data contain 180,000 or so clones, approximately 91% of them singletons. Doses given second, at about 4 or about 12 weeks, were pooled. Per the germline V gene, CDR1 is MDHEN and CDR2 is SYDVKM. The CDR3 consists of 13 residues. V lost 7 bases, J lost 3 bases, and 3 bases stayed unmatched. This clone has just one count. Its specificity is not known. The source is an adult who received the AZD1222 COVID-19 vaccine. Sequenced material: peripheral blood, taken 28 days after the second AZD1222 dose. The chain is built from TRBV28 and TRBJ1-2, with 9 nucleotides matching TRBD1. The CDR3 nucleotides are TGTGCCAGCAAGACAGGGGGGCACTATGGCTACACCTTC. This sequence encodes CASKTGGHYGYTF.